This TCR beta chain is drawn from a study of regulatory and conventional T cells in RAG deficiency. Using immunoSEQ multiplex PCR, the repertoire was profiled, and TCRdb retains in-frame clones only, with some absent. The table records about 30,000 clones, about 95% of them present only once. Genomic DNA came from blood conventional CD4+ T cells gated CD25-low CD127-high. Per germline, CDR1 SGHAT and CDR2 FQNNGV. The CDR3 is 16 amino acids. The V end was cut by 4 bases, the J end by 4 bases, with 17 bases between. These same records also appear under a second study, on regulatory T cells. From that second work: The primer mix had 52 TRBV and 13 TRBJ primers.

Sequenced: CD25- CD4+ T cells sorted from blood. This clonotype originated in a human donor in good health. The chain recombines TRBV11-2 with TRBJ1-5; D might be TRBD1 (5 bases). Here the CDR3 DNA reads TGTGCCAGCAGCTCCCTGGTTGCGGGGGTTAATCAGCCCCAGCATTTT. As protein: CASSSLVAGVNQPQHF.